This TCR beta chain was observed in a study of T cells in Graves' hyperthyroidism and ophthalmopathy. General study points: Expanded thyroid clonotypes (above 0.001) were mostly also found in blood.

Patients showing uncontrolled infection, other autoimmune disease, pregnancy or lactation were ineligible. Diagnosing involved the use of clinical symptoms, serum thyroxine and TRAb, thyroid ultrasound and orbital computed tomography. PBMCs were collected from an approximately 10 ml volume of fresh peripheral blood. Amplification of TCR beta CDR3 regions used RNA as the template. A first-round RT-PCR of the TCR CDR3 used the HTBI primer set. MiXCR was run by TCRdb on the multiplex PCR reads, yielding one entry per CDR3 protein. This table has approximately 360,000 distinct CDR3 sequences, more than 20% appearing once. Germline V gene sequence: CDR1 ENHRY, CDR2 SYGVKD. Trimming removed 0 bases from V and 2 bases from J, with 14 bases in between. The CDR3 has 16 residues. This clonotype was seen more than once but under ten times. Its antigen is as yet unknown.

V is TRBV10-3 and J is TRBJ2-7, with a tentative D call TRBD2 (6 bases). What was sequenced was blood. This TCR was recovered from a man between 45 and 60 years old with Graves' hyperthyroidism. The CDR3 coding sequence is TGTGCCATCAGTGAGTCGGGGCTAGCGCTGACCTACGAGCAGTACTTC. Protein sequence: CAISESGLALTYEQYF.